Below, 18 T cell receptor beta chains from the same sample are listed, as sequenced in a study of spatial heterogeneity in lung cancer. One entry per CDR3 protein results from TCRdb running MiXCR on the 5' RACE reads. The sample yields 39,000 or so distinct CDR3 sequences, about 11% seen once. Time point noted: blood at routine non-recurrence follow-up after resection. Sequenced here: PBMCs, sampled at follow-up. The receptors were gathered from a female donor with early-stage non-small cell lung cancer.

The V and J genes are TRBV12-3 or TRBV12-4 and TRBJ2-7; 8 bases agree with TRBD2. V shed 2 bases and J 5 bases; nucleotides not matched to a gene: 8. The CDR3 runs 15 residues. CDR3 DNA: TGTGCCAGCAGTTTAACAGCGGGGGCACCCCACGAGCAGTACTTC. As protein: CASSLTAGAPHEQYF.

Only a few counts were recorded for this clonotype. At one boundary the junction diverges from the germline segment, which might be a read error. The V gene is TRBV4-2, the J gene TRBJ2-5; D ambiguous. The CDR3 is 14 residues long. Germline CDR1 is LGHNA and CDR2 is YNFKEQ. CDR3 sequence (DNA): TGTGCCAGCAGCCAAGATATATCTCTCGAGAAAAGGGTCTTC. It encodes CASSQDISLEKRVF.

CDR3 DNA sequence: TGTGCCAGCAACCCCCCCCCACAGGGATATCAGCCCCAGCATTTT. Translation gives CASNPPPQGYQPQHF. The chain carries TRBV28 and TRBJ1-5; D possibly corresponds to TRBD1 (6 bases). Germline CDR1 is MDHEN and CDR2 is SYDVKM. Trimming stripped 7 bases from V and 5 bases from J, with 18 bases between. This CDR3 has 15 residues.

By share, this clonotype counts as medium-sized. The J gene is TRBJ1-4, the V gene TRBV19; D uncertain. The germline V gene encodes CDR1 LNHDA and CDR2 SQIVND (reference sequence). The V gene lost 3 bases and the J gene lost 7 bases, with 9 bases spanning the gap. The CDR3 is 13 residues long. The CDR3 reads CASSILKFEKLFF. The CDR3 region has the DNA TGTGCCAGTAGTATCCTGAAGTTTGAAAAACTGTTTTTT.

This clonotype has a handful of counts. CDR3 in amino acids: CASSSPDRGFQPQHF. The CDR3 nucleotides read TGTGCCAGCAGTTCCCCAGACAGGGGTTTTCAGCCCCAGCATTTT. The chain links TRBV28 to TRBJ1-5; 8 bases align to TRBD1. The CDR3 spans 15 residues. Trimming at V came to 4 bases and at J to 6 bases, leaving 8 bases not matched to a gene. The germline gives CDR1 MDHEN, CDR2 SYDVKM.

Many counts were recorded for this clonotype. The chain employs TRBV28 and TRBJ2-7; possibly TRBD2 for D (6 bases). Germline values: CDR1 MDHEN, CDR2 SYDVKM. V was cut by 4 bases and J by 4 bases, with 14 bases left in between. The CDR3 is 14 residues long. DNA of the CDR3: TGTGCCAGCAGTTCTCAGGGAGGTCGGTACGAGCAGTACTTC. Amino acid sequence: CASSSQGGRYEQYF.

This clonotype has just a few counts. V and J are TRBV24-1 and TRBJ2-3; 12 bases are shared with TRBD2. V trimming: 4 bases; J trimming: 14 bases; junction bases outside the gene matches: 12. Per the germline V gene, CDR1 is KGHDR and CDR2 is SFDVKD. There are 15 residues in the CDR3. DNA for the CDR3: TGTGCCACCAGTGACGAGGGACTAGCGGGTTCAAGGGGGTATTTT. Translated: CATSDEGLAGSRGYF.

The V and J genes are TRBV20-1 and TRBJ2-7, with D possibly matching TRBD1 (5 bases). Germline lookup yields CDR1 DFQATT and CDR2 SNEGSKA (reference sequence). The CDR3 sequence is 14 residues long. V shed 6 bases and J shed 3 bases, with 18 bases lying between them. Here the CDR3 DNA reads TGCAGTGCCGATCAGGGTTTTATCGGCTACGAGCAGTACTTC. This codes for CSADQGFIGYEQYF.

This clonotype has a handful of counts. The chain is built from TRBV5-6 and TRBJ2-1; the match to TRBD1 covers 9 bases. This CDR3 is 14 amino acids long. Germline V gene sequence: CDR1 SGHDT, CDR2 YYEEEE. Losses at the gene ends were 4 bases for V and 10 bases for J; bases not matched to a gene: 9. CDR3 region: CASSPGTGLREQFF. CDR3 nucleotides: TGTGCCAGCAGCCCTGGGACAGGGCTGAGAGAGCAGTTCTTC.

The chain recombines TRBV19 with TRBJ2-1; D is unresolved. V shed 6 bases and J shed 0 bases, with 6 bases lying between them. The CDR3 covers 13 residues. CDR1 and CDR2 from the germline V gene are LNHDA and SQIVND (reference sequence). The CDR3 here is CASSQSSYNEQFF. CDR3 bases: TGTGCCAGTAGCCAGAGCTCCTACAATGAGCAGTTCTTC.

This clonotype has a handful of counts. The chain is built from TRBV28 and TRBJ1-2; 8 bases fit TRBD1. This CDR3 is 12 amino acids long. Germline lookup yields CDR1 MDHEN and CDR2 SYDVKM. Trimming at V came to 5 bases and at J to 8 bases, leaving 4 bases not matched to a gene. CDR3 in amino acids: CASSDRGRGYTF. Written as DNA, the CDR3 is TGTGCCAGCAGTGACAGGGGCCGAGGCTACACCTTC.

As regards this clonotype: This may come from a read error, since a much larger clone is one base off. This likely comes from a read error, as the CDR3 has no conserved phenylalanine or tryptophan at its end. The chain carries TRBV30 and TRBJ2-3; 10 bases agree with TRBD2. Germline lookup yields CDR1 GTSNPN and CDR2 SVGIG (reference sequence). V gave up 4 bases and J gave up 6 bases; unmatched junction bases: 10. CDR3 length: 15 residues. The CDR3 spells CAWKSSGGLLDTQYY. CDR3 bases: TGTGCCTGGAAGTCTAGCGGGGGCCTCCTCGATACGCAGTATTAT.

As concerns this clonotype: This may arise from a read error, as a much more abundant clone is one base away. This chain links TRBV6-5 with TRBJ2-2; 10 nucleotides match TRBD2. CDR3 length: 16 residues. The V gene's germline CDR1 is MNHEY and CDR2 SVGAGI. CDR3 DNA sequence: TGTGCCAGCAGCGCCTTACTAGCGGGGATTACCGGGGAGCCGTTTTTT. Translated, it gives CASSALLAGITGEPFF.

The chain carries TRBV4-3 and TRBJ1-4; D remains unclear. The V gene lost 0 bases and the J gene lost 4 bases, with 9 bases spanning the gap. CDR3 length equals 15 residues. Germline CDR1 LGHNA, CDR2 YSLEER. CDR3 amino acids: CASSQDPGLNEKLFF. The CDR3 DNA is TGCGCCAGCAGCCAAGACCCGGGTCTTAATGAAAAACTGTTTTTT.

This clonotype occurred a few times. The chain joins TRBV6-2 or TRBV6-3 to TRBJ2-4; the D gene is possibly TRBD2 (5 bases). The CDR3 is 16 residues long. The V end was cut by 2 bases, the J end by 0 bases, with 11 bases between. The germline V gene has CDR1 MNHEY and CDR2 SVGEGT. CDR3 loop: CASSYKAEGAKNIQYF. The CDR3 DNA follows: TGTGCCAGCAGTTACAAGGCTGAGGGAGCCAAAAACATTCAGTACTTC.

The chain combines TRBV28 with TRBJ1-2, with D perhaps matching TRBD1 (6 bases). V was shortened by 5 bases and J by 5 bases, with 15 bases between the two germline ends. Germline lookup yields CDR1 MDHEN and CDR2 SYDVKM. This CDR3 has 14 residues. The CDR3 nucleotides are TGTGCCAGCAGTCCCGGACAGAGGGGTTATGGCTACACCTTC. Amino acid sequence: CASSPGQRGYGYTF.

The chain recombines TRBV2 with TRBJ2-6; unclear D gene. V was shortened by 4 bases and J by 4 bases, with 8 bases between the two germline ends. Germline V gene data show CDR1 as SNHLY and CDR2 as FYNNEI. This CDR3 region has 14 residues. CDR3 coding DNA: TGTGCCAGCAGTGTTTCGGGCGGGGCCAACGTCCTGACTTTC. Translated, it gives CASSVSGGANVLTF.

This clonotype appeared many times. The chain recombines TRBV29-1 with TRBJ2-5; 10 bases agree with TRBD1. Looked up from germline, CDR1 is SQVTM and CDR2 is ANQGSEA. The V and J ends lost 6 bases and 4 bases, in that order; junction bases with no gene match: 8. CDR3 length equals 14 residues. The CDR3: CSVDDRGRGETQYF. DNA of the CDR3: TGCAGCGTAGATGACAGGGGGCGGGGAGAGACCCAGTACTTC.